The rows below give T cell receptor beta chains drawn from one sample of a study of T-cell reconstitution after alpha-beta-depleted transplantation in children. Via MiXCR, TCRdb re-called the PCR reads, giving one row per CDR3 protein. The profile covers around 600,000 distinct CDR3 sequences, with roughly 15% appearing a single time and 1.1% taken by the ten largest. The starting material was PBMCs from the stem cell graft donor, obtained from the stem cell graft. The receptors come from a human donor who donated a stem cell graft to a child with acute myeloid leukemia. Both conserved end residues are part of each CDR3. D genes are given only for firm matches. A clone size is listed for some rows: how often the clone was seen (once, few, many), or a class if it is expanded.

J: TRBJ1-2; V: TRBV20-1; size: .; D: .; CDR3: CSAPRSYGYTF; DNA: TGCAGTGCCCCCCGCAGTTACGGCTACACCTTC
J: TRBJ2-1; V: TRBV5-1; size: .; D: TRBD2; CDR3: CASSLYASGGYEQFF; DNA: TGCGCCAGCAGCTTGTACGCTAGCGGGGGGTATGAGCAGTTCTTC
J: TRBJ2-3; V: TRBV5-1; size: .; D: .; CDR3: CASSLRWGTDTQYF; DNA: TGCGCCAGCAGCCTGCGGTGGGGCACAGATACGCAGTATTTT
J: TRBJ2-2; V: TRBV6-5; size: many; D: TRBD1; CDR3: CASSYLTGGGGELFF; DNA: TGTGCCAGCAGTTACTTAACAGGGGGAGGCGGGGAGCTGTTTTTT
J: TRBJ2-7; V: TRBV20-1; size: many; D: .; CDR3: CSARRPLRESYEQYF; DNA: TGCAGTGCTCGCCGGCCCCTGAGGGAATCCTACGAGCAGTACTTC
J: TRBJ1-1; V: TRBV7-9; size: few; D: .; CDR3: CASSLVVRDTEAFF; DNA: TGTGCCAGCAGCTTAGTCGTCCGGGACACTGAAGCTTTCTTT
J: TRBJ2-5; V: TRBV24-1; size: many; D: .; CDR3: CATSGISVAGYQETQYF; DNA: TGTGCCACCAGTGGCATTAGCGTGGCAGGATACCAAGAGACCCAGTACTTC
J: TRBJ2-3; V: TRBV5-1; size: few; D: .; CDR3: CASSTDKASTDTQYF; DNA: TGCGCCAGCAGCACGGACAAGGCTAGCACAGATACGCAGTATTTT
J: TRBJ2-1; V: TRBV20-1; size: many; D: .; CDR3: CSANPRTGISYNEQFF; DNA: TGCAGTGCTAACCCGAGAACAGGGATCTCCTACAATGAGCAGTTCTTC
J: TRBJ2-7; V: TRBV6-5; size: many; D: .; CDR3: CASSHGGWEQYF; DNA: TGTGCCAGCAGCCACGGCGGGTGGGAGCAGTACTTC
J: TRBJ1-1; V: TRBV20-1; size: many; D: .; CDR3: CSAPRTWGKGTEAFF; DNA: TGCAGTGCTCCTCGGACATGGGGCAAAGGCACTGAAGCTTTCTTT
J: TRBJ2-1; V: TRBV5-4; size: many; D: .; CDR3: CASSLDRENEQFF; DNA: TGTGCCAGCAGCTTGGACAGGGAGAATGAGCAGTTCTTC
J: TRBJ1-2; V: TRBV7-3; size: many; D: .; CDR3: CASSPGGAGSNYGYTF; DNA: TGTGCCAGCAGCCCGGGAGGGGCAGGATCCAACTATGGCTACACCTTC